Below, 7 T cell receptor beta chains from the same sample are listed, as sequenced in a study of CD8 T cells in Susac syndrome. With random hexamers, 0.5 to 1 ug RNA was reverse transcribed. MiXCR, run by TCRdb on the immunoSEQ multiplex PCR reads, gives a single entry per CDR3 protein. The repertoire holds approximately 190,000 distinct CDR3 sequences, with about 95% as singletons. The sequenced material came from CD4+ T cells from PBMCs. The source of these receptors is a human donor with multiple sclerosis.

V is TRBV9 and J is TRBJ2-1; 10 bases are a match to TRBD2. V trimming: 2 bases; J trimming: 10 bases; junction bases outside the gene matches: 6. The CDR3 has 14 amino acids. Germline-derived CDR1 and CDR2 are SGDLS and YYNGEE. CDR3 sequence: CASSVPSGSLEQFF. The DNA for the CDR3 is TGTGCCAGCAGCGTTCCTAGCGGGAGTCTGGAGCAGTTCTTC.

The chain combines TRBV24-1 with TRBJ2-5; D is unclear. Trimming took off 1 base at V and 3 bases at J, with 2 bases between the two ends. This CDR3 region has 12 residues. CDR1 is KGHDR, CDR2 SFDVKD, per germline. As DNA, the CDR3 is TGTGCCACCAGTGATTTAGAAGAGACCCAGTACTTC. Translated: CATSDLEETQYF.

The chain uses TRBV9 and TRBJ2-7; 9 nucleotides align to TRBD2. Trimming took 0 bases from V and 6 from J; bases not matched to a gene: 7. The CDR3 length is 15 residues. Germline CDR1 and CDR2: SGDLS and YYNGEE. CDR3 in amino acids: CASSVEGAGGSEQYF. In DNA form, the CDR3 reads TGTGCCAGCAGCGTAGAGGGAGCGGGAGGAAGCGAGCAGTACTTC.

The chain links TRBV25-1 to TRBJ2-3; 9 nucleotides agree with TRBD1. After removal of 1 base from V and 6 bases from J, the junction contained 8 bases not matched to a gene. Germline V lookup: CDR1 MGHDK, CDR2 SYGVNS. The CDR3 length is 16 residues. This CDR3 reads CASSEFEGQGGDTQYF. For the CDR3, the DNA is TGTGCCAGCAGTGAATTTGAGGGACAGGGTGGGGATACGCAGTATTTT.

CDR3 in amino acids: CAWSVSGSGQYF. As DNA, the CDR3 is TGTGCCTGGAGTGTTTCCGGGAGCGGGCAGTACTTC. The chain is built from TRBV30 and TRBJ2-7, with TRBD2 as a possible D gene (6 bases). Germline CDR1 reads GTSNPN; CDR2 reads SVGIG (reference sequence). The length of the CDR3 is 12 residues. V dropped 0 bases and J dropped 9 bases, with 12 bases sitting between them.

The rearrangement uses TRBV20-1 and TRBJ2-1; TRBD2 matches at 7 bases. The J segment lost 2 bases and the V segment lost 0 bases, leaving 7 bases of the junction unmatched. This CDR3 is 16 amino acids long. Germline CDR1 and CDR2: DFQATT and SNEGSKA (reference sequence). The CDR3 sequence is CSARDPRSGAYNEQFF. The CDR3, as DNA: TGCAGTGCTAGAGACCCGAGGAGCGGGGCCTACAATGAGCAGTTCTTC.

The chain joins TRBV30 to TRBJ1-3; TRBD1 matches at 7 bases. The CDR3 consists of 12 residues. The germline V gene encodes CDR1 GTSNPN and CDR2 SVGIG (reference sequence). Trimming removed 1 base from V and 9 bases from J; junction bases left unmatched: 3. The CDR3 bases are TGTGCCTGGAGTGGACAGGGTGCCACCATATATTTT. It translates to CAWSGQGATIYF. Full variable domain (missing parts from reference TRBV30 and TRBJ1-3): SQTIHQWPATLVQPVGSPLSLECTVEGTSNPNLYWYRQAAGRGLQLLFYSVGIGQISSEVPQNLSASRPQDRQFILSSKKLLLSDSGFYLCAWSGQGATIYFGEGSWLTVV.